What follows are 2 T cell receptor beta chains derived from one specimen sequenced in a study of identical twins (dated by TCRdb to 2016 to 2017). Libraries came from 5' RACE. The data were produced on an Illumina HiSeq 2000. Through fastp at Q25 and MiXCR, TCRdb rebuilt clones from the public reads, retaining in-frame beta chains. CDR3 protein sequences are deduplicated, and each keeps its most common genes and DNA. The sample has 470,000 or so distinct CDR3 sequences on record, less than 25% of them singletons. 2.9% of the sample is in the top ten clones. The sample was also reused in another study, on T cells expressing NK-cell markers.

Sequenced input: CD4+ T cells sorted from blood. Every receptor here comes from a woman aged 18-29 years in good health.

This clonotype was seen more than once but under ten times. CDR3 in amino acids: CAIMGSGSSYNEQFF. CDR3 in DNA: TGTGCCATCATGGGGTCGGGGAGCTCCTACAATGAGCAGTTCTTC. The V gene is TRBV10-3, the J gene TRBJ2-1, with TRBD2 as a possible D gene (5 bases). Germline V gene lookup returns CDR1 ENHRY and CDR2 SYGVKD. The CDR3 loop spans 15 amino acids. V was trimmed by 7 bases and J by 0 bases, leaving 13 bases between them.

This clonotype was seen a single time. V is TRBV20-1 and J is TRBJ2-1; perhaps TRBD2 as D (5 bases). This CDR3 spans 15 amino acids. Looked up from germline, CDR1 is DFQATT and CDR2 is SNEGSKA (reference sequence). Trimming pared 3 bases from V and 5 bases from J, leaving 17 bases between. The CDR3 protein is CSASASTGNNNEQFF. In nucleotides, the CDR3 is TGCAGTGCTAGCGCCTCGACGGGAAATAACAATGAGCAGTTCTTC.